This T cell receptor beta chain derives from a study of T cell changes during pregnancy in multiple sclerosis. TCRdb's table, derived via immunoSEQ multiplex PCR, lists solely in-frame clones and lacks some. Of just over 35,000 clones detected, about nine tenths appear once; the ten largest clones hold 0.6% to 0.9%. Trimming took 1 base from V and 5 from J, leaving 11 bases between them. This CDR3 has 15 amino acids. From germline, CDR1 is MGHRA and CDR2 YSYEKL. The material sequenced was CD4+ T cells from peripheral blood mononuclear cells, taken after pregnancy. V and J are TRBV4-1 and TRBJ2-2, with TRBD2 as a possible D gene (7 bases). The clonotype comes from a female donor in good health, enrolled as a control in a pregnancy study. CDR3 DNA sequence: TGCGCCAGCAGCCAAGTGGGGGGGCGGACCGGGGAGCTGTTTTTT. Amino acid sequence: CASSQVGGRTGELFF.